Shown below are 3 T cell receptor beta chains from a single sample sequenced in a study of neurological immune-mediated disorders. TCRdb recomputed calls from the 5' RACE reads with MiXCR, one row per CDR3 protein. Among about 18,000 distinct CDR3 sequences listed, about a quarter were seen once. Sequences were obtained from PBMCs. The receptor set was obtained from a man aged 45-65 years with HTLV-1-associated myelopathy (HAM/TSP).

The chain is built from TRBV14 and TRBJ1-3, with TRBD1 identical over 9 bases. V lost 6 bases and J lost 4; bases outside the gene matches: 7. This CDR3 is 15 amino acids long. Germline CDR1 and CDR2: SGHDN and FVKESK. CDR3 region: CASSPGTGFGNTIYF. DNA for the CDR3: TGTGCCAGCAGTCCCGGGACAGGGTTCGGAAACACCATATATTTT.

This clonotype was observed a few times. The chain has TRBV20-1 and TRBJ2-7; a possible D gene is TRBD2 (5 bases). Germline V gene data show CDR1 as DFQATT and CDR2 as SNEGSKA (reference sequence). The CDR3 sequence is 12 residues long. V was pared by 4 bases and J by 2 bases, with 9 bases between. CDR3 amino acids: CSATRGTYEQYF. The CDR3 DNA is TGCAGTGCTACCCGAGGGACCTACGAGCAGTACTTC.

Within the sample, this clonotype is medium-sized. The rearrangement uses TRBV18 and TRBJ1-1; the D gene is possibly TRBD1 (5 bases). Germline V lookup: CDR1 KGHSH, CDR2 LQKENI. The CDR3 sequence is 15 residues long. With 3 bases removed from V and 1 base from J, the gap between germline ends came to 12 bases. CDR3 residues: CASSPVNRPNTEAFF. DNA of the CDR3: TGTGCCAGCTCACCCGTGAACAGGCCGAACACTGAAGCTTTCTTT.